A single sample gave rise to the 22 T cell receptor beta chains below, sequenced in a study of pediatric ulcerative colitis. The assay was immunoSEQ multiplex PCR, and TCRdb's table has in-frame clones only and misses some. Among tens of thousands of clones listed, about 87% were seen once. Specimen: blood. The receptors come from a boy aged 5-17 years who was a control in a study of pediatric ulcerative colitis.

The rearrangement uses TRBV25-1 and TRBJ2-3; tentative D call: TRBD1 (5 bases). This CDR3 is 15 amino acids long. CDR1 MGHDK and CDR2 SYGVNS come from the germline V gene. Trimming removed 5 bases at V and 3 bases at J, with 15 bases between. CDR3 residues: CASSKAGYFTDTQYF. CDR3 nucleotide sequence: TGTGCCAGCAGTAAAGCAGGGTATTTTACAGATACGCAGTATTTT.

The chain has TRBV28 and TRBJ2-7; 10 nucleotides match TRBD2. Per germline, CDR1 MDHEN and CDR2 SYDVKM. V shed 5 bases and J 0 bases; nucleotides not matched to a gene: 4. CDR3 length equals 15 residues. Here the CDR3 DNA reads TGTGCCAGCAGTGAAGCGGGAGGGAGCTCCTACGAGCAGTACTTC. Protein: CASSEAGGSSYEQYF.

CDR3 DNA sequence: TGTGCCAGCAGTGAAGCTTGGGGGAGCAATCAGCCCCAGCATTTT. It codes for CASSEAWGSNQPQHF. The chain links TRBV6-1 to TRBJ1-5; a weak D match, TRBD1 (5 bases). Trimming removed 0 bases from V and 1 base from J, with 7 bases in between. CDR1 MNHNS and CDR2 SASEGT come from the germline V gene. The CDR3 extends over 15 amino acids.

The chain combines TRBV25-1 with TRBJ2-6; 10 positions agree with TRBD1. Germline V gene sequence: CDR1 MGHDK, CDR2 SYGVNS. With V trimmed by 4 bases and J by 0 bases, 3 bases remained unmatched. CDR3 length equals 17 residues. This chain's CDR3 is CASSGGQGSSGANVLTF. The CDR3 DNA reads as TGTGCCAGCAGTGGGGGACAGGGGAGCTCTGGGGCCAACGTCCTGACTTTC.

CDR3: CASSGPWTGRSEQYF. CDR3 sequence (DNA): TGTGCCAGCAGTGGGCCCTGGACAGGTCGAAGCGAGCAGTACTTC. The genes are TRBV25-1 and TRBJ2-7; 7 bases match TRBD1. The CDR3 has 15 amino acids. With V trimmed by 4 bases and J by 6 bases, 12 bases remained unmatched. CDR1 MGHDK and CDR2 SYGVNS come from the germline V gene.

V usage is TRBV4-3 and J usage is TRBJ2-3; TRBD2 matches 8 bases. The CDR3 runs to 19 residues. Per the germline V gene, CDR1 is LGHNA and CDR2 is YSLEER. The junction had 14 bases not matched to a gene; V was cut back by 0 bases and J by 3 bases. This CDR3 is CASSQDSSPGGHVTDTQYF. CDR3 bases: TGCGCCAGCAGCCAAGACTCATCACCGGGGGGGCACGTTACAGATACGCAGTATTTT.

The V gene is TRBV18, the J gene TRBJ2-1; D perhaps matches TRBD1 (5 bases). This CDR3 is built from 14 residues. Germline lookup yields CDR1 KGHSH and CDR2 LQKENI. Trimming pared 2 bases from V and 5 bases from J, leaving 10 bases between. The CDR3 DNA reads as TGTGCCAGCTCACCAAGGGGCGAAGACAATGAGCAGTTCTTC. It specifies CASSPRGEDNEQFF.

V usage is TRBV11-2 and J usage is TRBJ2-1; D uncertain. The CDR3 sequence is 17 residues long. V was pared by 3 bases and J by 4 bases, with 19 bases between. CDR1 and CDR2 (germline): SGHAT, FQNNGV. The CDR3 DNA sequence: TGTGCCAGCAGCTTCTGGACCGTTTCAAAAAAATACAATGAGCAGTTCTTC. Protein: CASSFWTVSKKYNEQFF.

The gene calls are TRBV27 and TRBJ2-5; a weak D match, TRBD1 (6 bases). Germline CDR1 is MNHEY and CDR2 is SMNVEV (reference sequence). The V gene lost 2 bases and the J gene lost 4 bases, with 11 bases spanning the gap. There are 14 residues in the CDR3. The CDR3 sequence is CASSLDGGGETQYF. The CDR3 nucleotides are TGTGCCAGCAGTTTAGATGGGGGCGGAGAGACCCAGTACTTC.

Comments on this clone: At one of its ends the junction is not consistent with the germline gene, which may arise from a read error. Here the CDR3 reads CASSLGGKGEQYF. CDR3 DNA sequence: TGTGCTAGCAGCTTGGGGGGTAAGGGCGAGCAGTACTTC. The V and J genes are TRBV7-7 and TRBJ2-7; D is possibly TRBD2 (6 bases). Germline CDR1 is SSHAT and CDR2 is FNYEAQ (reference sequence). The CDR3 runs 13 residues.

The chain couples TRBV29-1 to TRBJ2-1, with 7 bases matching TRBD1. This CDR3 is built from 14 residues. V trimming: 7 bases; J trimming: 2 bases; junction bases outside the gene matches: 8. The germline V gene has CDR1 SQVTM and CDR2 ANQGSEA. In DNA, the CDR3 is TGCAGCGCATTGGGACAGCCTCCCTACAATGAGCAGTTCTTC. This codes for CSALGQPPYNEQFF.

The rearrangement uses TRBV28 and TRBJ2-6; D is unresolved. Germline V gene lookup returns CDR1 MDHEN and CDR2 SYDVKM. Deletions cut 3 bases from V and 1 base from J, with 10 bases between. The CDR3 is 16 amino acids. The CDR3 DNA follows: TGTGCCAGCAGTTTTGGTAACTTGTCTGGGGCCAACGTCCTGACTTTC. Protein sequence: CASSFGNLSGANVLTF.

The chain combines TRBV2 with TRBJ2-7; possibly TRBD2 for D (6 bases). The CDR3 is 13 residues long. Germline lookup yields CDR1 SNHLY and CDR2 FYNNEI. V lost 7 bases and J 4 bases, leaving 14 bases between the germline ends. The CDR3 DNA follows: TGTGCCAGCACTCGGGACGGAGGGTACGAGCAGTACTTC. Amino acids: CASTRDGGYEQYF.

CDR3 sequence: CASSGRGFKGSLYNEQFF. For the CDR3, the DNA is TGTGCCAGCAGCGGCCGGGGGTTTAAAGGGAGCCTCTACAATGAGCAGTTCTTC. The rearrangement uses TRBV28 and TRBJ2-1; possible D gene TRBD2, 6 bases. The CDR3 runs to 18 residues. The V end lost 6 bases, the J end lost 3 bases, and 24 bases lay between the germline ends. The germline CDR1 and CDR2 sequences are MDHEN and SYDVKM.

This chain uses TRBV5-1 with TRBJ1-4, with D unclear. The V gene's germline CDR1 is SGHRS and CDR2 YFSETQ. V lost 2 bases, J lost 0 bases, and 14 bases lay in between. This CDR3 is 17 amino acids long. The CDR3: CASSFELRDPTNEKLFF. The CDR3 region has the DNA TGCGCCAGCAGCTTTGAGTTGAGGGATCCAACTAATGAAAAACTGTTTTTT.

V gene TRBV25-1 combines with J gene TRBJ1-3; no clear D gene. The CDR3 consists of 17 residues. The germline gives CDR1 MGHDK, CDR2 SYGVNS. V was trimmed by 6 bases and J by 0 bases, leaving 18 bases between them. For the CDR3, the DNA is TGTGCCAGCAGCACACAAGAGGAGCTAACCTCTGGAAACACCATATATTTT. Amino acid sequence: CASSTQEELTSGNTIYF.

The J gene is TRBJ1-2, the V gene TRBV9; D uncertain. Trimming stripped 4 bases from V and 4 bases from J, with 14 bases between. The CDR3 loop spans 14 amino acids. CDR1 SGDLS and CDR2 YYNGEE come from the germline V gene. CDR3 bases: TGTGCCAGCAGCCCCCGTGAAGCGATCTATGGCTACACCTTC. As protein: CASSPREAIYGYTF.

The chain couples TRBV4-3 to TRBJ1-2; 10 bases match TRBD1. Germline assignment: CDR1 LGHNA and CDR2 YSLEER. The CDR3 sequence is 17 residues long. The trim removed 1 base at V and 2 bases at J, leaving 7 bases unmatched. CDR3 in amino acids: CASSQGDRGKSNYGYTF. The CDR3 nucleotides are TGCGCCAGCAGCCAAGGGGACAGGGGAAAATCCAACTATGGCTACACCTTC.

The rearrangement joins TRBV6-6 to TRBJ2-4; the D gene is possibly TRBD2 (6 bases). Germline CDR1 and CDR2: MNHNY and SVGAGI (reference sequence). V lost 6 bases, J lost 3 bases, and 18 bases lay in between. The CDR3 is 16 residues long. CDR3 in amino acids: CASRTVAVGDKNIQYF. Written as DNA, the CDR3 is TGTGCCAGCAGGACCGTAGCGGTAGGAGACAAAAACATTCAGTACTTC.

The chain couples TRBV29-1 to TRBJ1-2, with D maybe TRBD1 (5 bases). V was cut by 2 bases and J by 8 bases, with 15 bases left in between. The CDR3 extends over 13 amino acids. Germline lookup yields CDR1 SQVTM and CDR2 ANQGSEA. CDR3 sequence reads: CSVESSRAVGYTF. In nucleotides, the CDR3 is TGCAGCGTTGAATCTAGCAGGGCCGTGGGCTACACCTTC. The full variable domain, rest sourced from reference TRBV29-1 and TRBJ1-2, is SAVISQKPSRDICQRGTSLTIQCQVDSQVTMMFWYRQQPGQSLTLIATANQGSEATYESGFVIDKFPISRPNLTFSTLTVSNMSPEDSSIYLCSVESSRAVGYTFGSGTRLTVV.

Here the CDR3 DNA reads TGTGCCAGTAGTTCTGGCGATGAGCAGTTCTTC. It specifies CASSSGDEQFF. This chain uses TRBV19 with TRBJ2-1; D gene unclear. V lost 5 bases, J lost 8 bases, and 7 bases lay in between. Germline CDR1 and CDR2: LNHDA and SQIVND (reference sequence). The CDR3 has 11 amino acids.

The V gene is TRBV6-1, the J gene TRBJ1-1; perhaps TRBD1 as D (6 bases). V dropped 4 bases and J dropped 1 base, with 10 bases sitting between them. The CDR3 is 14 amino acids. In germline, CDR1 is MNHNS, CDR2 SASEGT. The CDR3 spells CASSVGGTNTEAFF. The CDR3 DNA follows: TGTGCCAGCAGTGTAGGGGGGACGAACACTGAAGCTTTCTTT.